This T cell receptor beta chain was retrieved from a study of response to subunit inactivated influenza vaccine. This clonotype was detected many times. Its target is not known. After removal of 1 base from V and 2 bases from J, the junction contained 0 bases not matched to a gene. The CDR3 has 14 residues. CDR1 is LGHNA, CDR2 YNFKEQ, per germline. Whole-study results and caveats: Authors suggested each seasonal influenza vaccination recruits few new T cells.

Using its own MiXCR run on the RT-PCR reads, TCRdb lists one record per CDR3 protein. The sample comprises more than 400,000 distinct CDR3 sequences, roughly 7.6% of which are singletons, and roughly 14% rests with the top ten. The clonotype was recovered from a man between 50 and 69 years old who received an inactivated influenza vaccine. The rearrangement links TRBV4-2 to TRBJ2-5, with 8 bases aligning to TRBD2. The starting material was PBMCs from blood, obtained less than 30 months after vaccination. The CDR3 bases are TGTGCCAGCAGCCAAGTAGCGGGGCAAGAGACCCAGTACTTC. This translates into CASSQVAGQETQYF.